The source of this T cell receptor beta chain is a study of shared clonotypes between healthy human individuals. Template for every sorted-subset replicate PCR totaled about 200 ng DNA, about 30,000 T cell genomes. Some clones are missing from TCRdb's copy, which holds only in-frame ones; the method was immunoSEQ multiplex PCR. Of approximately 530,000 clones in the sample, around 96% are singletons; the top ten hold under 0.065%. V was clipped by 5 bases and J by 13 bases, with 15 bases between them. The germline gives CDR1 MDHEN, CDR2 SYDVKM. The CDR3 runs to 12 residues. This clone showed up just a few times. No antigen is known for it. Regarding the study as a whole: Generation probabilities were higher for clonotypes shared across all four sorted-subset donors than for unshared ones. Memory subsets generally showed smaller estimated richness than naive subsets did. The authors sampled blood alone, and tissue repertoires likely differ.

This clonotype was obtained from a woman aged 25 to 39 in good health. The specimen sequenced was naive CD4+ T cells sorted from blood. The subset was: CD45RA+ positively selected. The chain combines TRBV28 with TRBJ1-5; tentative D call: TRBD1 (6 bases). CDR3 DNA sequence: TGTGCCAGCAGTGAGAGGGACATCCGGCAGCATTTT. It specifies CASSERDIRQHF.